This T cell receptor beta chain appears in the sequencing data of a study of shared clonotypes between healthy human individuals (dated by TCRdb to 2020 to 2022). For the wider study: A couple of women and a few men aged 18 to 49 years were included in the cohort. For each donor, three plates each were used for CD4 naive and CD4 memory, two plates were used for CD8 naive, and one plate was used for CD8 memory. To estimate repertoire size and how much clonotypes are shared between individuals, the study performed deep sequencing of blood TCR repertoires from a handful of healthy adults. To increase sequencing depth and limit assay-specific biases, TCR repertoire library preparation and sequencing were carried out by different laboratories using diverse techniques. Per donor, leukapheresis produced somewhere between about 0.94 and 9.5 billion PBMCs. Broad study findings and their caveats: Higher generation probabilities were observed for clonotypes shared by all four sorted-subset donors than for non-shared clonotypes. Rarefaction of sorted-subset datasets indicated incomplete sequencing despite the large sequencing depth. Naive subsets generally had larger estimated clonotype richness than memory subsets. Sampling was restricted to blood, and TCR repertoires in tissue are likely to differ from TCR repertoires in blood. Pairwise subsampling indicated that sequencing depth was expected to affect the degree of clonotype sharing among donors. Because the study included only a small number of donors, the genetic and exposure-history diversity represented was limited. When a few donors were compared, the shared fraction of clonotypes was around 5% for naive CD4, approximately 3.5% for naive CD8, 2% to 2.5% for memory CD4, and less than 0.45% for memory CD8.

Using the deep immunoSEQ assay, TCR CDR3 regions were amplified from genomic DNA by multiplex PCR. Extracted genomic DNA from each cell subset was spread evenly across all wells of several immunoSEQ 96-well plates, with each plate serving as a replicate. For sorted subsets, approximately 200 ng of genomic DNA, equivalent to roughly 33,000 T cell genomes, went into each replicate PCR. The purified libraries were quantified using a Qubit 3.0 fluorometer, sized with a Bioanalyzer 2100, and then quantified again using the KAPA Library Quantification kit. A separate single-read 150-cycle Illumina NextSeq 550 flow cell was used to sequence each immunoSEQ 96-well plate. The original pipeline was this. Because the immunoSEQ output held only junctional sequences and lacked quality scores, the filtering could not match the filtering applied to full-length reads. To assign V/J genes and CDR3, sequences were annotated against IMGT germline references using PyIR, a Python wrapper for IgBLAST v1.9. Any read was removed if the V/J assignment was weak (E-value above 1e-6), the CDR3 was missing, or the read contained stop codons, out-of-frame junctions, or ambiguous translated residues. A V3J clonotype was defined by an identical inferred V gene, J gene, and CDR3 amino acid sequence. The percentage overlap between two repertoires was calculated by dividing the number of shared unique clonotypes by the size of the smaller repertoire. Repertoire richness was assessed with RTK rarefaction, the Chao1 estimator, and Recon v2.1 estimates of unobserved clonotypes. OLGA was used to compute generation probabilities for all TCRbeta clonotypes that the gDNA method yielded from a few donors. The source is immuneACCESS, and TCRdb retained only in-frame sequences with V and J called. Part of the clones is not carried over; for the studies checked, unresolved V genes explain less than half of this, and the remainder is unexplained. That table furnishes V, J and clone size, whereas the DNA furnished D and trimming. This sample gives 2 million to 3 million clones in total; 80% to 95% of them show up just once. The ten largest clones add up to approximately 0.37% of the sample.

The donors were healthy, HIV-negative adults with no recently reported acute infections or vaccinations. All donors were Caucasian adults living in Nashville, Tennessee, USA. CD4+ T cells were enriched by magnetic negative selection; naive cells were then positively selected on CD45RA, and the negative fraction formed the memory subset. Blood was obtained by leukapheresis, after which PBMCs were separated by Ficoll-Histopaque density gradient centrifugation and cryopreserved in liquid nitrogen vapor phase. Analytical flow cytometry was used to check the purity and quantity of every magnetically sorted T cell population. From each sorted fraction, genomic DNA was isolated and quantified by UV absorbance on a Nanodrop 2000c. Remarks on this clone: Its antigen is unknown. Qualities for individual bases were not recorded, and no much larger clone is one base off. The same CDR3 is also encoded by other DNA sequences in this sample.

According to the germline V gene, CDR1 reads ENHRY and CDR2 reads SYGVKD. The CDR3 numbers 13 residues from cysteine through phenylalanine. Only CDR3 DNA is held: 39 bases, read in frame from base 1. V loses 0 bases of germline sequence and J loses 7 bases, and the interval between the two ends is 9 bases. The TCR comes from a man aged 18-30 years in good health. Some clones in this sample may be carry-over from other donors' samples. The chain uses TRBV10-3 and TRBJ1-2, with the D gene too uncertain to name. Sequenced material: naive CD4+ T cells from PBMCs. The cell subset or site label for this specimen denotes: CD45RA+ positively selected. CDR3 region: CAISESNGVGYTF. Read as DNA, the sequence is TGTGCCATCAGTGAGTCGAATGGGGTTGGCTACACCTTC.